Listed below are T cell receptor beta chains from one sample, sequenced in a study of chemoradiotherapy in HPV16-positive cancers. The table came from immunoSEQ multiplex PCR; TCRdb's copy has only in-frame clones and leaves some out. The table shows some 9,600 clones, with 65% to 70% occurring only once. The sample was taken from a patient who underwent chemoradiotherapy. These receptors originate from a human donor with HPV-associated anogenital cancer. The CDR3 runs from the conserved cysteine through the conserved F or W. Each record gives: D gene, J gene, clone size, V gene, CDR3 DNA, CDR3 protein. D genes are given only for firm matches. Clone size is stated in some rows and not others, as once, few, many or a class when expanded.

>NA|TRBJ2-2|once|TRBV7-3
TGTGCCAGCCGCCCATCGGGCACCGGGGAGCTGTTTTTT
CASRPSGTGELFF
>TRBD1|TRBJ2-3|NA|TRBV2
TGTGCCAGCAGGCGGGACAGGGACGCAGATACGCAGTATTTT
CASRRDRDADTQYF
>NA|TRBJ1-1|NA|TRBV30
TGTGCCTGGAGTGTTATCTTGAACACTGAAGCTTTCTTT
CAWSVILNTEAFF
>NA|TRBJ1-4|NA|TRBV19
TGTGCCAGTAGTATTCTGGGCAGGGGTGAAAAACTGTTTTTT
CASSILGRGEKLFF
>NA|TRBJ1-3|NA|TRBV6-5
TGTGCCAGCAGGGGGTACAGTTCTGGAAACACCATATATTTT
CASRGYSSGNTIYF
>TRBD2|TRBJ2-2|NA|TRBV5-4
TGTGCCAGCAGCCCGGGACTAGCGGGGGGGCTTAGAACCGGGGAGCTGTTTTTT
CASSPGLAGGLRTGELFF
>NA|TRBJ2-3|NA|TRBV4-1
TGCGCCAGCAGCCCGGGACTCGACGATTCCACAGATACGCAGTATTTT
CASSPGLDDSTDTQYF
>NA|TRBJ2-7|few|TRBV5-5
TGTGCCAGCACAGCTTGGACTGCGACAGGTCGCAACGAGCAGTACTTC
CASTAWTATGRNEQYF
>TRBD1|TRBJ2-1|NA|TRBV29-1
TGCAGCGTTGTGACAGGACAGGCTTACAATGAGCAGTTCTTC
CSVVTGQAYNEQFF
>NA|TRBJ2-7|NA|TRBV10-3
TGTGCCATCAGTGCACGCTTAAGCTACGAGCAGTACTTC
CAISARLSYEQYF
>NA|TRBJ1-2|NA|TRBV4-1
TGCGCCAGCAGCCAAGAAGTGGGGTACATATCTAACTATGGCTACACCTTC
CASSQEVGYISNYGYTF
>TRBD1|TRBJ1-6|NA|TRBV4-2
TGTGCCAGCAGCCCTACAGGGGAGAATTCACCCCTCCACTTT
CASSPTGENSPLHF